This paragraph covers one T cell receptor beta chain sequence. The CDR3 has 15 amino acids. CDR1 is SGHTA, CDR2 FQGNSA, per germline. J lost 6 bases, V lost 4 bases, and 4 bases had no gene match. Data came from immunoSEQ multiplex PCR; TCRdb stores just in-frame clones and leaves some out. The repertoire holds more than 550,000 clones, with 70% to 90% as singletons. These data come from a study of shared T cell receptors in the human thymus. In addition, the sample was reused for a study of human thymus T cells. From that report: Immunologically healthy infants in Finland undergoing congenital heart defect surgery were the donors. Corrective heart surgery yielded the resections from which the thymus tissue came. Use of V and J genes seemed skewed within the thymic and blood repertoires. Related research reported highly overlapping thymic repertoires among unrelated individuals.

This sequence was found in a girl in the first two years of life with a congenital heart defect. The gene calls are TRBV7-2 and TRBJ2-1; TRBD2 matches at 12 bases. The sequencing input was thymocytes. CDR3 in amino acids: CASSSLAGGRNEQFF. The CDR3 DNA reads TGTGCCAGCAGCTCTCTAGCGGGGGGGCGCAATGAGCAGTTCTTC.